This entry features one T cell receptor (beta chain) sequence. Its antigen remains unidentified. Staff drew around 10 milliliters of peripheral blood from each donor. The data are from a study of blood T cells in healthy people across ages. Whole-study results and caveats: Greater diversity and more naive CD4+ cells were seen in long-lived donors than in aged donors. Any changes in expanded clonotypes were possibly confounded, as donor CMV status remained unknown.

With V trimmed by 7 bases and J by 4 bases, 11 bases remained unmatched. Germline V gene data show CDR1 as SQVTM and CDR2 as ANQGSEA. The CDR3 contains 14 residues. A second roughly 7 to 12 cycle PCR used barcoded and J-beta primers. Each CDR3 protein gets one entry after TCRdb re-called the 5' RACE reads with MiXCR. Altogether around 1.7 million distinct CDR3 sequences are present, 28% being singletons, with the ten largest covering more than 6%. This chain joins TRBV29-1 and TRBJ2-3, with 7 bases matching TRBD2. This TCR was recovered from a woman in her 30s in good health. Sequenced sample: blood. CDR3 DNA sequence: TGCAGCGCGTCGACTTGCGGGAGAGCAGATACGCAGTATTTT. Protein: CSASTCGRADTQYF.